The clone carrying this T cell receptor beta chain was recorded at least ten times. The antigen is unknown. The sample is drawn from a study of neurological immune-mediated disorders. The CDR3 runs 15 residues. V shed 5 bases and J shed 0 bases, with 17 bases lying between them. Germline V gives CDR1 DFQATT, CDR2 SNEGSKA (reference sequence). General study results and limits: In HTLV-1-associated myelopathy, TCR clonal expansion was greatest, and in multiple sclerosis it was least, below healthy controls. Expanded clones shared no identical CDR3 amino acid sequences across subjects, which suggested private TCR-beta repertoires in all groups.

One entry per CDR3 protein, called by TCRdb with MiXCR from the 5' RACE reads. The sample lists more than 50,000 distinct CDR3 sequences, around 5.2% occurring once. The clonotype originates from a woman in her 30s with multiple sclerosis. The sample consisted of PBMCs. The chain has TRBV20-1 and TRBJ2-7, with D tentatively TRBD1 or TRBD2 (5 bases each). In DNA form, the CDR3 reads TGCAGTGCTTCGGCCCCGTCAGGGAGCTCCTACGAGCAGTACTTC. Its translation is CSASAPSGSSYEQYF.